This passage covers 10 T cell receptor beta chains from one sample sequenced in a study of cytomegalovirus exposure and HLA in healthy donors. Primers: 60 Vbeta forward and 13 Jbeta reverse. Using immunoSEQ multiplex PCR, the repertoire was profiled, and TCRdb retains in-frame clones only, with some absent. The sample carries about 190,000 clones, approximately 81% recorded once. Material: PBMCs. Receptors were obtained from a young woman in good health and CMV-seropositive.

The chain employs TRBV6-1 and TRBJ1-1; 9 nucleotides line up with TRBD1. V trimming: 6 bases; J trimming: 5 bases; junction bases outside the gene matches: 7. This CDR3 region has 14 residues. Germline V lookup: CDR1 MNHNS, CDR2 SASEGT. CDR3 coding DNA: TGTGCCAGCAGACCCGGGACAGGGTATACTGAAGCTTTCTTT. It translates to CASRPGTGYTEAFF.

The chain links TRBV14 to TRBJ1-1; D gene uncertain. Germline CDR1 SGHDN, CDR2 FVKESK. V was shortened by 1 base and J by 6 bases, with 9 bases between the two germline ends. CDR3 length equals 13 residues. The CDR3 DNA sequence: TGTGCCAGCAGCCAAGTAATCGGGTCTGAAGCTTTCTTT. This codes for CASSQVIGSEAFF.

This clone has just one count. V is TRBV30 and J is TRBJ2-7, with D tentatively TRBD1 (6 bases). Germline V gene data show CDR1 as GTSNPN and CDR2 as SVGIG (reference sequence). The CDR3 is made up of 13 amino acids. V dropped 0 bases and J dropped 4 bases, with 10 bases sitting between them. CDR3 in DNA: TGTGCCTGGAGTGTACAGGGCTGGTACGAGCAGTACTTC. This sequence encodes CAWSVQGWYEQYF.

The chain links TRBV7-3 to TRBJ2-3; D unclear. V was trimmed by 2 bases and J by 5 bases, leaving 5 bases between them. Germline lookup yields CDR1 SGHTA and CDR2 FQGTGA. The CDR3 runs to 12 residues. CDR3 in DNA: TGTGCCAGCAGCTTATCCGGAGATACGCAGTATTTT. This codes for CASSLSGDTQYF.

The chain combines TRBV6-1 with TRBJ2-1, with 7 bases lining up with TRBD2. This CDR3 comprises 13 residues. The junction had 8 bases not matched to a gene; V was cut back by 6 bases and J by 9 bases. Per the germline V gene, CDR1 is MNHNS and CDR2 is SASEGT. This chain's CDR3 is CASSRGVTGEQFF. CDR3 DNA sequence: TGTGCCAGCAGCCGGGGGGTAACGGGTGAGCAGTTCTTC.

The chain combines TRBV5-4 with TRBJ1-4; possibly TRBD1 for D (6 bases). Germline CDR1 reads SGHNT; CDR2 reads YYREEE (reference sequence). This CDR3 region has 13 residues. The V and J ends lost 3 bases and 7 bases respectively, with 10 bases between them. As DNA, the CDR3 is TGTGCCAGCAGCTCAGGGGAGGGTGAAAAACTGTTTTTT. Protein product: CASSSGEGEKLFF.

V is TRBV7-8 and J is TRBJ2-5, with D unclear. V lost 3 bases to trimming and J lost 3 bases, with 8 bases between them. The CDR3 contains 13 residues. The germline V gene encodes CDR1 SGHVS and CDR2 FQNEAQ. In DNA form, the CDR3 reads TGTGCCAGCAGCTTTGGCTCAGAAGAGACCCAGTACTTC. As protein: CASSFGSEETQYF.

This chain uses TRBV9 with TRBJ2-5, with D tentatively TRBD2 (5 bases). Germline V gene lookup returns CDR1 SGDLS and CDR2 YYNGEE. The CDR3 sequence is 14 residues long. V was clipped by 2 bases and J by 1 base, with 9 bases between them. CDR3 sequence (DNA): TGTGCCAGCAGCGTCGGTGGGAGCCAAGAGACCCAGTACTTC. It yields the protein CASSVGGSQETQYF. Full variable domain (outside the CDR3, taken from reference TRBV9 and TRBJ2-5): DSGVTQTPKHLITATGQRVTLRCSPRSGDLSVYWYQQSLDQGLQFLIQYYNGEERAKGNILERFSAQQFPDLHSELNLSSLELGDSALYFCASSVGGSQETQYFGPGTRLLVL.

The rearrangement links TRBV7-3 to TRBJ2-3, with D possibly matching TRBD2 (5 bases). Trimming removed 4 bases from V and 2 bases from J, with 13 bases in between. CDR1 and CDR2 from the germline V gene are SGHTA and FQGTGA. This CDR3 has 15 residues. CDR3 DNA sequence: TGTGCCAGCAGCTCAGGTAGCGAATCCACAGATACGCAGTATTTT. It encodes CASSSGSESTDTQYF.

The V call is TRBV19, the J call TRBJ1-4, with D uncertain. This CDR3 is built from 13 residues. The germline V gene has CDR1 LNHDA and CDR2 SQIVND (reference sequence). V lost 5 bases, J lost 5 bases, and 9 bases lay in between. Here the CDR3 reads CASSVTVNEKLFF. The CDR3 DNA follows: TGTGCCAGTAGTGTTACAGTAAATGAAAAACTGTTTTTT. Based on the CDR3 plus reference TRBV19 and TRBJ1-4, the full variable domain is DGGITQSPKYLFRKEGQNVTLSCEQNLNHDAMYWYRQDPGQGLRLIYYSQIVNDFQKGDIAEGYSVSREKKESFPLTVTSAQKNPTAFYLCASSVTVNEKLFFGSGTQLSVL.